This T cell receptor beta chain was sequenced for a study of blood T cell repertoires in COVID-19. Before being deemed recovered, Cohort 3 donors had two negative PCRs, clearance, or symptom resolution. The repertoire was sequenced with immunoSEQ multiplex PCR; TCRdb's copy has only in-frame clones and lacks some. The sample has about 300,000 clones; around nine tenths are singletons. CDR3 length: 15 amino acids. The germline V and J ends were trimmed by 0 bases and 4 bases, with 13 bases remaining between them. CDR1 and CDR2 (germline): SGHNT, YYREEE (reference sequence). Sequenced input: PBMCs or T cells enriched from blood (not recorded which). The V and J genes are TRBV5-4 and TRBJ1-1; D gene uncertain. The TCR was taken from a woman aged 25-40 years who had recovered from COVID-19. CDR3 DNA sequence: TGTGCCAGCAGCTTGGACCGGGAGTTTGGCACTGAAGCTTTCTTT. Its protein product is CASSLDREFGTEAFF.